The rows below give T cell receptor beta chains drawn from one sample of a study of T cells after yellow fever vaccination. TCRdb redid the calling of the 5' RACE reads with MiXCR, one entry per CDR3 protein. The sample lists about 350,000 distinct CDR3 sequences, roughly 8.6% occurring once. The input for sequencing was PBMCs, taken approximately 47 days after the first yellow fever vaccination. The receptors here all came from a man aged 18 to 30 who received the YFV17D yellow fever vaccine. The CDR3 runs from the conserved cysteine through the conserved F or W. Each record gives: D gene, clone size, V gene, CDR3 protein. The D gene is left open where the match is weak. Rows may omit the clone size; those that give it use once, few, many or a size class.

d_gene: TRBD2
abundance: once
v_gene: TRBV20-1
CDR3aa: CSAREKVSGLAGYNEQFF

d_gene: TRBD1
abundance: few
v_gene: TRBV6-5
CDR3aa: CASSFYTGQGVVHEQFF

d_gene: .
abundance: .
v_gene: TRBV20-1
CDR3aa: CSARVPHLSYNEQFF

d_gene: .
abundance: few
v_gene: TRBV29-1
CDR3aa: CSVERSVGAGYGYTF

d_gene: TRBD2
abundance: few
v_gene: TRBV20-1
CDR3aa: CSARDAGGPPNYEQYF

d_gene: .
abundance: .
v_gene: TRBV19
CDR3aa: CASSKRGTEAFF

d_gene: .
abundance: few
v_gene: TRBV27
CDR3aa: CASSLRGRGSDTQYF

d_gene: TRBD1
abundance: many
v_gene: TRBV4-3
CDR3aa: CASSQGWTGGPDTQYF

d_gene: .
abundance: few
v_gene: TRBV5-1
CDR3aa: CASSSEMTQYF

d_gene: TRBD2
abundance: .
v_gene: TRBV7-2
CDR3aa: CASSGLAYGGSTDTQYF

d_gene: TRBD1
abundance: .
v_gene: TRBV11-1
CDR3aa: CASSSSLNSEGGANTQYF